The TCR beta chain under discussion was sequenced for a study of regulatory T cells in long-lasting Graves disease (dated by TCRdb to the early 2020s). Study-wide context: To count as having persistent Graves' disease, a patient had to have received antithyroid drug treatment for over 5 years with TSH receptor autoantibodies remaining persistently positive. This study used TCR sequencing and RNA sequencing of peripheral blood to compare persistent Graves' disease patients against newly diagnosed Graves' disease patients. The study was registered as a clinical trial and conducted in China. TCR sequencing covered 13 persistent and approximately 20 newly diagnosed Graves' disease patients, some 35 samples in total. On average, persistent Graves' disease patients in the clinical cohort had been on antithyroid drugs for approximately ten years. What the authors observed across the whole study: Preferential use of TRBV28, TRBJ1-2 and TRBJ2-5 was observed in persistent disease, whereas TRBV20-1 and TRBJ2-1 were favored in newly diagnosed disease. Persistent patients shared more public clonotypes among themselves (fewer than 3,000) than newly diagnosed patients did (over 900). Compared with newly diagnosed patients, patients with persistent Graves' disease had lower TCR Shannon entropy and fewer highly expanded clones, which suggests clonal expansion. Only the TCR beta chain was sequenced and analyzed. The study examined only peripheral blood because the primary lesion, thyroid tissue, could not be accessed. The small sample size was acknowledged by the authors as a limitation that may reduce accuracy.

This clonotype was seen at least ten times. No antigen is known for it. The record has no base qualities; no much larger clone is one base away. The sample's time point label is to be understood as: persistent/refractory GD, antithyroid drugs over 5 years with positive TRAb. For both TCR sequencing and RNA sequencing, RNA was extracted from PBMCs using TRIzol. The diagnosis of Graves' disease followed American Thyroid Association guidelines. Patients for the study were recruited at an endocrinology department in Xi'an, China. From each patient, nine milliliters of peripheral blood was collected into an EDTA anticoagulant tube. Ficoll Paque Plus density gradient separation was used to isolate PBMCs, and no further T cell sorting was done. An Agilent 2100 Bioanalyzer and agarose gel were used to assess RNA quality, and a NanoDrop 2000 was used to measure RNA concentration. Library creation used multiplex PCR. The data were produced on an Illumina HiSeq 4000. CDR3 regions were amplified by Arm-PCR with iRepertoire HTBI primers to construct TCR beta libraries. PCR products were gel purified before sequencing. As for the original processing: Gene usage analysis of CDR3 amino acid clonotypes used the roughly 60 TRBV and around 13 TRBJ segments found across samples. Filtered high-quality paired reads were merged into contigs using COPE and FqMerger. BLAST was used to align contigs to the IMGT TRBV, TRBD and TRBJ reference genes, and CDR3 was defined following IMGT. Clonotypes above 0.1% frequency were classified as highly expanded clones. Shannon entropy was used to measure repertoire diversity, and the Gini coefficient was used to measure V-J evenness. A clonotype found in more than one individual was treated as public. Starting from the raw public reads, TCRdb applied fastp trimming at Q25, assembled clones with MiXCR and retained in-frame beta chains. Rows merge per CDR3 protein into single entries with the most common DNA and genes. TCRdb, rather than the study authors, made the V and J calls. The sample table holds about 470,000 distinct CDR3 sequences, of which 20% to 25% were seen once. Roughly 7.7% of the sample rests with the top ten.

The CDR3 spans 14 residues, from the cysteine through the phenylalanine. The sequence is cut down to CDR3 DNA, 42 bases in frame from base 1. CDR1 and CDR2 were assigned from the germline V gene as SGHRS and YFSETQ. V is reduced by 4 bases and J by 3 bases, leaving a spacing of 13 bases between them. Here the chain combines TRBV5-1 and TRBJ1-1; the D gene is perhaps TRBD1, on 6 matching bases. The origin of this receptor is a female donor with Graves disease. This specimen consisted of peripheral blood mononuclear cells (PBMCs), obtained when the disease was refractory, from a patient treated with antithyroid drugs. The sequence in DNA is TGCGCCAGCAGCCCTCAGGGGTGGGACACTGAAGCTTTCTTT. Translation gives CASSPQGWDTEAFF.